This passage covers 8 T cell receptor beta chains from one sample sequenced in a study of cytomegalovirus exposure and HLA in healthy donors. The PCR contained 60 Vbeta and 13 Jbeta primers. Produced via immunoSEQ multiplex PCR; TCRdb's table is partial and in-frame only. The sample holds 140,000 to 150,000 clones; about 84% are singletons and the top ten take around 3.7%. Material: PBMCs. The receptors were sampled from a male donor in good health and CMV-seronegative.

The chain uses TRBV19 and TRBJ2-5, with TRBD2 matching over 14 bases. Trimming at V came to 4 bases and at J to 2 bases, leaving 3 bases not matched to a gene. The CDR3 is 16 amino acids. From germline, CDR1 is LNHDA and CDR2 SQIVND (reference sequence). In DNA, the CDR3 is TGTGCCAGTAGTAGGGGACTAGCGGGGGAACAAGAGACCCAGTACTTC. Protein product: CASSRGLAGEQETQYF.

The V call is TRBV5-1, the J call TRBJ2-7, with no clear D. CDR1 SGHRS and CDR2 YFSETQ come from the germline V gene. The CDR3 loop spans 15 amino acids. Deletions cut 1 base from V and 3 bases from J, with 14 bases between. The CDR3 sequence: CASSLSPQLNYEQYF. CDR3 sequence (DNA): TGCGCCAGCAGCTTGAGCCCCCAATTGAACTACGAGCAGTACTTC.

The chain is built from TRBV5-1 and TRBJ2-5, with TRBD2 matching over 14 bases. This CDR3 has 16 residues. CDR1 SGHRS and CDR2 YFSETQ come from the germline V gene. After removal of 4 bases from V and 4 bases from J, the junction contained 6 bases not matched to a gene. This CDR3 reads CASSMGLAGVGETQYF. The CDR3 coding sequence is TGCGCCAGCAGCATGGGACTAGCGGGAGTAGGAGAGACCCAGTACTTC. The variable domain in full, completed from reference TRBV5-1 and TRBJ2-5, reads KAGVTQTPRYLIKTRGQQVTLSCSPISGHRSVSWYQQTPGQGLQFLFEYFSETQRNKGNFPGRFSGRQFSNSRSEMNVSTLELGDSALYLCASSMGLAGVGETQYFGPGTRLLVL.

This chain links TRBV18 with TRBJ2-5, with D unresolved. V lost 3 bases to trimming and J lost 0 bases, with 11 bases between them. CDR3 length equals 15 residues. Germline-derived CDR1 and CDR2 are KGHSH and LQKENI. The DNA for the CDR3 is TGTGCCAGCTCACCCCCAGACTTCTACCAAGAGACCCAGTACTTC. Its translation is CASSPPDFYQETQYF.

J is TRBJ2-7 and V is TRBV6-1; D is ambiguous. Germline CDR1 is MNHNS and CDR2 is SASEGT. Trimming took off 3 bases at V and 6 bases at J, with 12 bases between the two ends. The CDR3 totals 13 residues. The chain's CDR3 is CASSDRSVGEQYF. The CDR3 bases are TGTGCCAGCAGTGACAGGTCCGTCGGCGAGCAGTACTTC.

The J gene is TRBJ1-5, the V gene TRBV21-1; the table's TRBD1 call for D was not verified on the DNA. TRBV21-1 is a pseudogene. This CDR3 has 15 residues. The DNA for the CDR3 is TGTGCCAGCAGCACGGGACAGGGGCGAAATCAGCCCCAGCATTTT. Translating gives CASSTGQGRNQPQHF.

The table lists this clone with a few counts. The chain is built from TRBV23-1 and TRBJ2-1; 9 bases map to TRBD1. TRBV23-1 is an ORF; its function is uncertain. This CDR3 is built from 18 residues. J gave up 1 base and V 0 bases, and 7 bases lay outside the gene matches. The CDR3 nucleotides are TGCGCCAGCAGTCAATCGACCGCCGACAGGGGGTCCTACAATGAGCAGTTCTTC. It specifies CASSQSTADRGSYNEQFF.

The CDR3 region is CASSLRPGQGSNQPQHF. The CDR3 region has the DNA TGTGCCAGCAGCTTACGACCGGGACAGGGAAGCAATCAGCCCCAGCATTTT. This chain links TRBV7-2 with TRBJ1-5; 9 bases are a match to TRBD1. With 2 bases clipped from V and 1 base from J, the junction kept 6 bases outside the gene matches. Germline V CDR1 and CDR2: SGHTA, FQGNSA. There are 17 residues in the CDR3.